Listed here is a single T cell receptor (beta chain). This table comes from immunoSEQ multiplex PCR, and its TCRdb copy is limited to in-frame clones, with some not included. In the table there are some 320,000 clones, around 92% of which are singletons. This sample was taken from a study of blood T cell repertoires in COVID-19. Trimming cost V 4 bases and J 1 base, with 13 bases left between them. The CDR3 sequence is 16 residues long. The germline CDR1 and CDR2 sequences are SGHTA and FQGNSA. The receptor's source is a woman aged 25-40 years with COVID-19, enrolled during active disease. This chain links TRBV7-2 with TRBJ2-2; D is possibly TRBD2 (6 bases). The sample taken for sequencing was peripheral blood. The CDR3 coding sequence is TGTGCCAGCAGCTCCCGGGACTCGAGGAACACCGGGGAGCTGTTTTTT. Translated: CASSSRDSRNTGELFF.